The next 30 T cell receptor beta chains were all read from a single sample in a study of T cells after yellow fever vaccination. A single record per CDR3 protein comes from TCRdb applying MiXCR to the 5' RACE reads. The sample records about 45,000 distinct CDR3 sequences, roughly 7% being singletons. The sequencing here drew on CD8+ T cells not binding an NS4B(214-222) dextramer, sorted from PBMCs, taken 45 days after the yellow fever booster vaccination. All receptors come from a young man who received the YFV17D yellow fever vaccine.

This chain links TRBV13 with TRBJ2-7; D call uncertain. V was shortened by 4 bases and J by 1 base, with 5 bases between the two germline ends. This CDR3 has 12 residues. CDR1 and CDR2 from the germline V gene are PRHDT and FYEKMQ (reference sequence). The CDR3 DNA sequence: TGTGCCAGCAGCTACGCGTCCTACGAGCAGTACTTC. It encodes CASSYASYEQYF.

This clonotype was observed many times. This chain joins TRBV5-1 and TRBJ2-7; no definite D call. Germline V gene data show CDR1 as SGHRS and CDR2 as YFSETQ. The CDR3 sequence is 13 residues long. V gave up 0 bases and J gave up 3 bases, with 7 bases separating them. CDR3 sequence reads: CASSLETYYEQYF. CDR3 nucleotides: TGCGCCAGCAGCTTGGAGACTTACTACGAGCAGTACTTC. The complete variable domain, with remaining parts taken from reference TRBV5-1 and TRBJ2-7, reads KAGVTQTPRYLIKTRGQQVTLSCSPISGHRSVSWYQQTPGQGLQFLFEYFSETQRNKGNFPGRFSGRQFSNSRSEMNVSTLELGDSALYLCASSLETYYEQYFGPGTRLTVT.

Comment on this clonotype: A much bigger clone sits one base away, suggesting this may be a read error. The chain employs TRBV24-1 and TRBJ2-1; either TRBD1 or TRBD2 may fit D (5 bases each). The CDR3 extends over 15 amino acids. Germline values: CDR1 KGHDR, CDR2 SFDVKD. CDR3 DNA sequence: TGTGCCACCAGTCGGGGCCCGAGCTCCTACAATGAGAAGTTCTTC. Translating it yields CATSRGPSSYNEKFF.

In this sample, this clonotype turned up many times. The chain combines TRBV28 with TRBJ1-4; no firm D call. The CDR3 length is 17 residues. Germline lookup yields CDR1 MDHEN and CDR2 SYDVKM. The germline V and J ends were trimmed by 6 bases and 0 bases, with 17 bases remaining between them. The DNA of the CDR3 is TGTGCCAGCAGCCGCAGAACCAGCTATGCAACTAATGAAAAACTGTTTTTT. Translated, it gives CASSRRTSYATNEKLFF. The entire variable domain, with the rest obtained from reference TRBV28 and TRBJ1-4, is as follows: DVKVTQSSRYLVKRTGEKVFLECVQDMDHENMFWYRQDPGLGLRLIYFSYDVKMKEKGDIPEGYSVSREKKERFSLILESASTNQTSMYLCASSRRTSYATNEKLFFGSGTQLSVL.

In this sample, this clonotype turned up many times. The CDR3 reads CASSQGAEGYEQYF. CDR3 sequence (DNA): TGCGCCAGCAGCCAAGGGGCAGAGGGCTACGAGCAGTACTTC. The chain has TRBV4-3 and TRBJ2-7; TRBD2 is a possible D gene (5 bases). Germline V gives CDR1 LGHNA, CDR2 YSLEER. V lost 1 base and J 3 bases, leaving 10 bases between the germline ends. The CDR3 loop spans 14 amino acids.

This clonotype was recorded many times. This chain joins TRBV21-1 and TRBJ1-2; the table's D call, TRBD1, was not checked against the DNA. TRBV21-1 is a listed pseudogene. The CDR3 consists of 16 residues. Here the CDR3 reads CASSFRGGGGTVGYTF. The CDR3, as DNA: TGTGCCAGCAGCTTCCGCGGGGGTGGGGGAACTGTTGGCTACACCTTC.

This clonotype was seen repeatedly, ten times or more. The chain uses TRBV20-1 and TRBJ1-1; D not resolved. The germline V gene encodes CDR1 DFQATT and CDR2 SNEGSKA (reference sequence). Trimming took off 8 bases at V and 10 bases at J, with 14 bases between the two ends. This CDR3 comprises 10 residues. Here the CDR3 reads CSPQDYIAFF. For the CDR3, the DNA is TGCAGTCCCCAGGATTATATAGCTTTCTTT.

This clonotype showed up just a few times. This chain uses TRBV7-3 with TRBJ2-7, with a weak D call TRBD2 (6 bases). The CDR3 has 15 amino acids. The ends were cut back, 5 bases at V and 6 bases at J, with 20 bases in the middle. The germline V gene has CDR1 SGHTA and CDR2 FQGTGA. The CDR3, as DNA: TGTGCCAGCAGCAAAACGGGAGCGCCCTCGTCCGAGCAGTACTTC. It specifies CASSKTGAPSSEQYF.

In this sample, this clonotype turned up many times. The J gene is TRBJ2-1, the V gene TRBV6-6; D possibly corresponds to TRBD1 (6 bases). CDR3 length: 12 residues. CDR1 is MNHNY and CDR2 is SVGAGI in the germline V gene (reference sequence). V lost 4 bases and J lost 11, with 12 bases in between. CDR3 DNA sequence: TGTGCCAGCAGTTCCCAGACAGGAAAGCAGTTCTTC. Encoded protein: CASSSQTGKQFF.

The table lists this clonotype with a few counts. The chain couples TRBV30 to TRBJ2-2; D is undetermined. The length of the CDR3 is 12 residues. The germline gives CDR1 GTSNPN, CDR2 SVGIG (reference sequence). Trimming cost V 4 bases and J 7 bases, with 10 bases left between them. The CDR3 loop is CAWISFGGELFF. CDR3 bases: TGTGCCTGGATCAGTTTCGGCGGGGAGCTGTTTTTT.

The CDR3 here is CASSQEGTGTYEQYF. The CDR3 DNA reads as TGTGCCAGCAGCCAAGAAGGGACAGGGACCTACGAGCAGTACTTC. V gene TRBV3-1 combines with J gene TRBJ2-7; TRBD1 agrees at 9 bases. Germline V gene lookup returns CDR1 LGHDT and CDR2 YNNKEL (reference sequence). There are 15 residues in the CDR3. Unmatched junction bases numbered 2, after V lost 0 bases and J lost 2 bases.

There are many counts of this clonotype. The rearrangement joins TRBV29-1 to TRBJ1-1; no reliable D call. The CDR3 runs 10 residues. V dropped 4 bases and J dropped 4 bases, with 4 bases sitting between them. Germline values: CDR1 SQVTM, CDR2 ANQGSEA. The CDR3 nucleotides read TGCAGCGTTGGGGTCACTGAAGCTTTCTTT. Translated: CSVGVTEAFF.

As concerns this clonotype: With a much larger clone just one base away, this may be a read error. The CDR3 loop is CSARDYQGNERFF. CDR3 nucleotides: TGCAGTGCTAGAGATTACCAGGGCAATGAGCGGTTCTTC. The J gene is TRBJ2-1, the V gene TRBV20-1; perhaps TRBD1 as D (5 bases). The CDR3 extends over 13 amino acids. Germline V gene sequence: CDR1 DFQATT, CDR2 SNEGSKA (reference sequence).

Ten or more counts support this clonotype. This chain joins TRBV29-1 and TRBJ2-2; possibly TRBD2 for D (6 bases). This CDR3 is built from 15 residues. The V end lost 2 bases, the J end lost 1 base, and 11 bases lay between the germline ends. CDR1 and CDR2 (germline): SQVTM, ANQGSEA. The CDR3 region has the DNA TGCAGCGTTGAATTGGGACTGAAGAACACCGGGGAGCTGTTTTTT. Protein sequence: CSVELGLKNTGELFF.

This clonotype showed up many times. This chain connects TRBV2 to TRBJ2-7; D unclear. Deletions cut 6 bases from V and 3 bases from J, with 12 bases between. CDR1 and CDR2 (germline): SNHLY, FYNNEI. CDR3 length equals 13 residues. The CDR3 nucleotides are TGTGCCAGCAGCCAGAGTGCTCACTACGAGCAGTACTTC. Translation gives CASSQSAHYEQYF.

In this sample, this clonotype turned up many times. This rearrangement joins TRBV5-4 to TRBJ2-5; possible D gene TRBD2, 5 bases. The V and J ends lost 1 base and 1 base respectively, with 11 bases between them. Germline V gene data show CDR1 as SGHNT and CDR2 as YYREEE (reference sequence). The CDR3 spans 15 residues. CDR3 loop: CASSLMGSPQETQYF. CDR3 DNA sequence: TGTGCCAGCAGCTTGATGGGGAGTCCCCAAGAGACCCAGTACTTC.

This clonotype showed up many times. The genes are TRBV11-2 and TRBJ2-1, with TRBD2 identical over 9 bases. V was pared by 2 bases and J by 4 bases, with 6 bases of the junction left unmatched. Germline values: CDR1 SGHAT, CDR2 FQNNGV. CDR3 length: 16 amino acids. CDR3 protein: CASSLLAGGVYNEQFF. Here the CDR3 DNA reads TGTGCCAGCAGCTTACTGGCGGGAGGGGTTTACAATGAGCAGTTCTTC. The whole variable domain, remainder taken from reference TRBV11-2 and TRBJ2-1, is EAGVAQSPRYKIIEKRQSVAFWCNPISGHATLYWYQQILGQGPKLLIQFQNNGVVDDSQLPKDRFSAERLKGVDSTLKIQPAKLEDSAVYLCASSLLAGGVYNEQFFGPGTRLTVL.

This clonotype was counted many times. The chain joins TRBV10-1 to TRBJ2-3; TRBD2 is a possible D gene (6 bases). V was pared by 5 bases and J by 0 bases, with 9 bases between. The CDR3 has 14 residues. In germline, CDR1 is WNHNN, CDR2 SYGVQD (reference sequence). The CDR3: CASSQGTSTDTQYF. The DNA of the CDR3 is TGCGCCAGCAGTCAAGGGACTAGCACAGATACGCAGTATTTT.

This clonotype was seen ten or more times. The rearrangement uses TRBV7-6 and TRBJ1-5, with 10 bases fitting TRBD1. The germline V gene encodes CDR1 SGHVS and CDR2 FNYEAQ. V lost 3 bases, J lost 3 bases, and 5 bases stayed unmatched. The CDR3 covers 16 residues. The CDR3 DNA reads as TGTGCCAGCAGCTTGGGGACAGGGGTGGTCAATCAGCCCCAGCATTTT. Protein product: CASSLGTGVVNQPQHF. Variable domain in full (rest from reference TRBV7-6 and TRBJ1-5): GAGVSQSPRYKVTKRGQDVALRCDPISGHVSLYWYRQALGQGPEFLTYFNYEAQQDKSGLPNDRFSAERPEGSISTLTIQRTEQRDSAMYRCASSLGTGVVNQPQHFGDGTRLSIL.

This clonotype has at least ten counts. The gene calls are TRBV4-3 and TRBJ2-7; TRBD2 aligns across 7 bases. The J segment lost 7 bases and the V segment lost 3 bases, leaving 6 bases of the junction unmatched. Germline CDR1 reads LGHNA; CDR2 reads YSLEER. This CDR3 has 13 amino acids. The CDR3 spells CASSQGGSPEQYF. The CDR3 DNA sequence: TGCGCCAGCAGCCAGGGGGGGTCGCCGGAGCAGTACTTC.

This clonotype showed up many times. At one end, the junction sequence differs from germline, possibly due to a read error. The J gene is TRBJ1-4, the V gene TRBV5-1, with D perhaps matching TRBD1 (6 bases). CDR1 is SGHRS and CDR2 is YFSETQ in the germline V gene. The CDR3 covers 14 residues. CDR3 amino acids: CASSFWGARERLFF. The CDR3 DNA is TGCGCCAGCAGCTTCTGGGGGGCAAGGGAAAGACTGTTTTTT. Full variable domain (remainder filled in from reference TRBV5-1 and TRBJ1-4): KAGVTQTPRYLIKTRGQQVTLSCSPISGHRSVSWYQQTPGQGLQFLFEYFSETQRNKGNFPGRFSGRQFSNSRSEMNVSTLELGDSALYLCASSFWGARERLFFGSGTQLSVL.

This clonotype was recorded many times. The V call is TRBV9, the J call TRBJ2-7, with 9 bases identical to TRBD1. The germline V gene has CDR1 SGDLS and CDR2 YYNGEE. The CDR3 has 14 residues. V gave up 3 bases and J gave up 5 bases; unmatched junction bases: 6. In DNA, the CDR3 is TGTGCCAGCAGCGCTGGGACAGGGTACCACGAGCAGTACTTC. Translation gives CASSAGTGYHEQYF.

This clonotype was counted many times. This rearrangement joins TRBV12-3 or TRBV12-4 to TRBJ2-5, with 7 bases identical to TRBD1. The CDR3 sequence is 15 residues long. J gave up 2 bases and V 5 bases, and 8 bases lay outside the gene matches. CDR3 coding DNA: TGTGCCAGCAGTGATCTTGGGACAGAACAAGAGACCCAGTACTTC. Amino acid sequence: CASSDLGTEQETQYF.

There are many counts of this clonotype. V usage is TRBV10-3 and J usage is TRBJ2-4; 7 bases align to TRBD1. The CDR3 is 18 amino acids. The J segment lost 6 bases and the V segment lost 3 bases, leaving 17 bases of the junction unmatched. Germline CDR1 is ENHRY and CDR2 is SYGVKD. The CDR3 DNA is TGTGCCATCAGTGATCGGTCGACAGGGACCCCCCTCGGAAACATTCAGTACTTC. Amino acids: CAISDRSTGTPLGNIQYF.

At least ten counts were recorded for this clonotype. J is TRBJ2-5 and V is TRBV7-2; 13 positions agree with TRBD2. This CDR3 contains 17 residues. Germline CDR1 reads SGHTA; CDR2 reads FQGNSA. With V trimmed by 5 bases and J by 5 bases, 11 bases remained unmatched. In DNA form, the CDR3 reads TGTGCCAGCAGCCAACTAGCGGGAGGGCCAGGGGTGGAGACCCAGTACTTC. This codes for CASSQLAGGPGVETQYF.

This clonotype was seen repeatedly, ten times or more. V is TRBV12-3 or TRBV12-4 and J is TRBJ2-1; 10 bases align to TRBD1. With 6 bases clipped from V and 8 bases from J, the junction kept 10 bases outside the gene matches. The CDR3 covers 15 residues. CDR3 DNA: TGTGCCAGCAGAAGGGGACAGGGGTCGTGGGATGAGCAGTTCTTC. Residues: CASRRGQGSWDEQFF.

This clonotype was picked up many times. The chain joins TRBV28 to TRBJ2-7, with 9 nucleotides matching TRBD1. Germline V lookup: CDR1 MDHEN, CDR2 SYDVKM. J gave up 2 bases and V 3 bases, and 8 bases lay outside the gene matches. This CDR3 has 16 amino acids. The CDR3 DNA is TGTGCCAGCAGTTTTATTTCGGGACAGGGAACCTACGAGCAGTACTTC. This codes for CASSFISGQGTYEQYF.

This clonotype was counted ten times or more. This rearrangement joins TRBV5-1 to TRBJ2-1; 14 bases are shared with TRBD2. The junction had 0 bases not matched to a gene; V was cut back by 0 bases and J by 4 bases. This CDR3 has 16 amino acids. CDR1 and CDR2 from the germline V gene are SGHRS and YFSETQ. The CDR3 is CASSLGLAGGYNEQFF. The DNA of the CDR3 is TGCGCCAGCAGCTTGGGACTAGCGGGAGGGTACAATGAGCAGTTCTTC.

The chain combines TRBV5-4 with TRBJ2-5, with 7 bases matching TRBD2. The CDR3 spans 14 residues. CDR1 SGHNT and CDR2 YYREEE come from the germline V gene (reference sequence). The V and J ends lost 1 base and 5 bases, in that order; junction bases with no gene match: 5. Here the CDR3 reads CASSLRGERETQYF. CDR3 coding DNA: TGTGCCAGCAGCTTGCGGGGGGAGCGGGAGACCCAGTACTTC. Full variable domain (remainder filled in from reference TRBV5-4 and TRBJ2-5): ETGVTQSPTHLIKTRGQQVTLRCSSQSGHNTVSWYQQALGQGPQFIFQYYREEENGRGNFPPRFSGLQFPNYSSELNVNALELDDSALYLCASSLRGERETQYFGPGTRLLVL.

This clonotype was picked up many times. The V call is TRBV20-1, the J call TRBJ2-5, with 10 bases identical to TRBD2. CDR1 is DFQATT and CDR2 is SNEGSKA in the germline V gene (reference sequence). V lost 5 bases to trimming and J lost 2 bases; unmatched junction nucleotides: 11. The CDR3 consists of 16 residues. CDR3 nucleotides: TGCAGTGCTGGAAAAGGACTAGCGGCTAATCAAGAGACCCAGTACTTC. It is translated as CSAGKGLAANQETQYF.